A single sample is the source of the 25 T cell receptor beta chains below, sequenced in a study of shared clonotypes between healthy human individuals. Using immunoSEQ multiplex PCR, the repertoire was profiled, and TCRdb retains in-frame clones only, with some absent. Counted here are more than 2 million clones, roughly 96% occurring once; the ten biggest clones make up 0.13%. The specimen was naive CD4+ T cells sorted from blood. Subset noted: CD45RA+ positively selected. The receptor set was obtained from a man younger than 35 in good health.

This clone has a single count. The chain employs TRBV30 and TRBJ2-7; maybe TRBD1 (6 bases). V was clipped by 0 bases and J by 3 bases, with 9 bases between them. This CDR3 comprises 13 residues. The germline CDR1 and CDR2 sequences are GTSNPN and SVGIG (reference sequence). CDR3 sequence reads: CAWSVIRGYEQYF. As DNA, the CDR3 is TGTGCCTGGAGTGTTATCAGGGGCTACGAGCAGTACTTC.

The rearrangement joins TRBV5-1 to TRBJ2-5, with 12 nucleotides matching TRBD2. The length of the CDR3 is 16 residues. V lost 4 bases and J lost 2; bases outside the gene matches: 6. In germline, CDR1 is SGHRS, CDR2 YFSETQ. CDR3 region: CASSRLAGEGQETQYF. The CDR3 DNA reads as TGCGCCAGCAGCAGACTAGCGGGAGAGGGTCAAGAGACCCAGTACTTC.

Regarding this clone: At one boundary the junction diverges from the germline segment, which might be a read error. DNA of the CDR3: TGTGCCAGCACTGAACAGGGGGGAAGAGGCGAGACCCAGTACTTC. Residues: CASTEQGGRGETQYF. The rearrangement links TRBV25-1 to TRBJ2-5; TRBD1 aligns across 8 bases. This CDR3 spans 15 amino acids. Germline-derived CDR1 and CDR2 are MGHDK and SYGVNS.

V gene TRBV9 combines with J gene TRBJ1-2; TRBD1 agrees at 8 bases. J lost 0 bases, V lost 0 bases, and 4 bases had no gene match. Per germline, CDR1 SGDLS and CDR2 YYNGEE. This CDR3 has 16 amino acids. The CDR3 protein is CASSVDRTGTNYGYTF. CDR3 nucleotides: TGTGCCAGCAGCGTAGATAGGACAGGGACTAACTATGGCTACACCTTC.

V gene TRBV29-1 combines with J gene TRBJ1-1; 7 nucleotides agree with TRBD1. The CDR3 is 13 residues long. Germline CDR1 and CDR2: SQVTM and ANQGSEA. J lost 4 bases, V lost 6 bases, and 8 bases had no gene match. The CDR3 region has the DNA TGCAGCGTCGATCGACAGGGTGGCACTGAAGCTTTCTTT. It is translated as CSVDRQGGTEAFF.

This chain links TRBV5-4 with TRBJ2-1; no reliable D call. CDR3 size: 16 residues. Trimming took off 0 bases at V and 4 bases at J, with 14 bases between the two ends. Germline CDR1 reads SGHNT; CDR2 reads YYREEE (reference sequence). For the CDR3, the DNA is TGTGCCAGCAGCTTGGCCAGACTCACTTTATACAATGAGCAGTTCTTC. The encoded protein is CASSLARLTLYNEQFF.

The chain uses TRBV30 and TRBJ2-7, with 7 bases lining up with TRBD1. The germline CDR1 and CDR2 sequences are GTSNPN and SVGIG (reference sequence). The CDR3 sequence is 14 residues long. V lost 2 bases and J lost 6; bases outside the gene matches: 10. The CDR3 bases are TGTGCCTGGAGTCCGGGACAGAAGTCAGTCGAGCAGTACTTC. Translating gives CAWSPGQKSVEQYF.

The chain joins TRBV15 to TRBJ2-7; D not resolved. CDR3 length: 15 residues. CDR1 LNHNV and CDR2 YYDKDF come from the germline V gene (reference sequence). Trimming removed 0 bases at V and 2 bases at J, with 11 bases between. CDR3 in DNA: TGTGCCACCAGCAGAGAGGGGTTGCCTACCTACGAGCAGTACTTC. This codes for CATSREGLPTYEQYF.

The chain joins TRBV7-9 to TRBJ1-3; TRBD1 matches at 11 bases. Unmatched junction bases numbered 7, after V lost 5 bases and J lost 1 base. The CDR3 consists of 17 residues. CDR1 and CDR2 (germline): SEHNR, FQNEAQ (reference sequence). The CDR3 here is CASSLWTGGFSGNTIYF. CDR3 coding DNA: TGTGCCAGCAGCCTGTGGACAGGGGGCTTTTCTGGAAACACCATATATTTT.

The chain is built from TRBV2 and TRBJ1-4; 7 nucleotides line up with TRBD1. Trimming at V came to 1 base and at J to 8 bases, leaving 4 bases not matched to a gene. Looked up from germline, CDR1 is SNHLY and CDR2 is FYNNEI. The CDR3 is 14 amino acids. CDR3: CASSEGTRGEKLFF. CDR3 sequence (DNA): TGTGCCAGCAGTGAAGGGACCAGGGGGGAAAAACTGTTTTTT. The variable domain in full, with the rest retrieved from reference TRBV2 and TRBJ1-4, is EPEVTQTPSHQVTQMGQEVILRCVPISNHLYFYWYRQILGQKVEFLVSFYNNEISEKSEIFDDQFSVERPDGSNFTLKIRSTKLEDSAMYFCASSEGTRGEKLFFGSGTQLSVL.

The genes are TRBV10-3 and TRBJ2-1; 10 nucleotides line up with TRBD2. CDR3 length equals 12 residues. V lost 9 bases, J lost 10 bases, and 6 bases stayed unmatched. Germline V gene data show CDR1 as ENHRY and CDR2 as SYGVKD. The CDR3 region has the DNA TGTGCCATAAGCGGGGGGGCGGAAGAGCAGTTCTTC. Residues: CAISGGAEEQFF.

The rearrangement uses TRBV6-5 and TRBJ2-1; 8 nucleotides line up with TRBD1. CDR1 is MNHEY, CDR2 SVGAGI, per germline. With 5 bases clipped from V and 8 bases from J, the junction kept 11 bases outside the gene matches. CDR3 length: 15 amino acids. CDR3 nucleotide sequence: TGTGCCAGCAGTCCAGGACAGGGAAGTGTGTATGAGCAGTTCTTC. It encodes CASSPGQGSVYEQFF.

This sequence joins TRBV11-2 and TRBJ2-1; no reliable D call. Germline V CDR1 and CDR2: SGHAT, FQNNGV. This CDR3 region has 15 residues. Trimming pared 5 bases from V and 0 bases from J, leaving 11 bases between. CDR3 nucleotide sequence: TGTGCCAGCAGCCTGGGTACAAGCTCCTACAATGAGCAGTTCTTC. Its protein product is CASSLGTSSYNEQFF.

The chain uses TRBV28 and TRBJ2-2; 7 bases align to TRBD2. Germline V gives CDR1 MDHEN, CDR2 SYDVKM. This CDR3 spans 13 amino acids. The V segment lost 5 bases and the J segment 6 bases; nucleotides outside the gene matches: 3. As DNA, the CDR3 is TGTGCCAGCAGTGGAGCGGGGCCCGGGGAGCTGTTTTTT. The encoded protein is CASSGAGPGELFF.

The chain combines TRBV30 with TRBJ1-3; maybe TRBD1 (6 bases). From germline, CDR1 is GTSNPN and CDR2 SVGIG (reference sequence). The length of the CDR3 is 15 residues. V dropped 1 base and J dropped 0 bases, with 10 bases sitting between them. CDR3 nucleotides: TGTGCCTGGAGTGGGTGGGACATCTCTGGAAACACCATATATTTT. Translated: CAWSGWDISGNTIYF.

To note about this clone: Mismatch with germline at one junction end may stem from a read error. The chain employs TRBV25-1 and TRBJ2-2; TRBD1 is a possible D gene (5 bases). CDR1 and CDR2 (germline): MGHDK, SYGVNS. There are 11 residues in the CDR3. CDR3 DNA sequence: TGTGCCAGCAGTCCTCAGTGGGGCCCGATTTTT. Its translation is CASSPQWGPIF.

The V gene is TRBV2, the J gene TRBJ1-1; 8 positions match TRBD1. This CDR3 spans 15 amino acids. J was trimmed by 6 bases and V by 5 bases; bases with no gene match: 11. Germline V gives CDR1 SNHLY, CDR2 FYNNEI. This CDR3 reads CASSYWTGPSAEAFF. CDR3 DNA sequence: TGTGCCAGCAGTTACTGGACAGGGCCTTCGGCTGAAGCTTTCTTT.

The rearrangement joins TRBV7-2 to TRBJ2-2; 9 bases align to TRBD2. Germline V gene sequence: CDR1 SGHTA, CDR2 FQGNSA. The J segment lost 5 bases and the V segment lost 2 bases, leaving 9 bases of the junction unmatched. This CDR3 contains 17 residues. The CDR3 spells CASSLQAGGRGTGELFF. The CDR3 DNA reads TGTGCCAGCAGCTTACAAGCGGGAGGCCGGGGGACCGGGGAGCTGTTTTTT. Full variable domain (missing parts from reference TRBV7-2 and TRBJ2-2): GAGVSQSPSNKVTEKGKDVELRCDPISGHTALYWYRQSLGQGLEFLIYFQGNSAPDKSGLPSDRFSAERTGGSVSTLTIQRTQQEDSAVYLCASSLQAGGRGTGELFFGEGSRLTVL.

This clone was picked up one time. CDR3 sequence: CASKDRGTAEAFF. CDR3 nucleotide sequence: TGTGCCAGCAAGGACAGGGGTACCGCTGAAGCTTTCTTT. J is TRBJ1-1 and V is TRBV6-5, with TRBD1 identical over 9 bases. The germline gives CDR1 MNHEY, CDR2 SVGAGI. This CDR3 region has 13 residues. Trimming removed 7 bases from V and 6 bases from J; junction bases left unmatched: 6.

CDR3 residues: CASSPGTGGMDEQYF. The CDR3 DNA sequence: TGCGCCAGCAGCCCAGGGACAGGGGGTATGGACGAGCAGTACTTC. The rearrangement uses TRBV5-1 and TRBJ2-7, with 11 bases matching TRBD1. The length of the CDR3 is 15 residues. Looked up from germline, CDR1 is SGHRS and CDR2 is YFSETQ. J was trimmed by 5 bases and V by 4 bases; bases with no gene match: 8.

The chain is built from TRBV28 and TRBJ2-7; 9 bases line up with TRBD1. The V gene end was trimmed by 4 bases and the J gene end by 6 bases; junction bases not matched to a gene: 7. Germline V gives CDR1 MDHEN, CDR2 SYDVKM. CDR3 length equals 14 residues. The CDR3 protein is CASSYGDRVSEQYF. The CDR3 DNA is TGTGCCAGCAGTTACGGGGACAGGGTATCCGAGCAGTACTTC.

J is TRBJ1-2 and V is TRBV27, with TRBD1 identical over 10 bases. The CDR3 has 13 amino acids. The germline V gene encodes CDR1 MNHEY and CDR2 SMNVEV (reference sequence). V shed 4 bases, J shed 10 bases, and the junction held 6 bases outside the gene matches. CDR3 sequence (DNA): TGTGCCAGCAGTTCGGGACAGGGGTTTACCTACACCTTC. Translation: CASSSGQGFTYTF.

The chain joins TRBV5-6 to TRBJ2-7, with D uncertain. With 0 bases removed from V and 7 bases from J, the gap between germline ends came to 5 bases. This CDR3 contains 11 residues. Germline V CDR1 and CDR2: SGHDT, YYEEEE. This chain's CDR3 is CASSLEVEQYF. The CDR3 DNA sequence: TGTGCCAGCAGCTTGGAGGTGGAGCAGTACTTC.

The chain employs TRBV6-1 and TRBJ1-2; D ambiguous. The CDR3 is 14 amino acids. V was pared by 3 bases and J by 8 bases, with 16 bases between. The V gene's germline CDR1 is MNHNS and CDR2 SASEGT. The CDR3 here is CASSEEGSVEGYTF. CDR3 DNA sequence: TGTGCCAGCAGTGAGGAGGGATCGGTCGAAGGCTACACCTTC.

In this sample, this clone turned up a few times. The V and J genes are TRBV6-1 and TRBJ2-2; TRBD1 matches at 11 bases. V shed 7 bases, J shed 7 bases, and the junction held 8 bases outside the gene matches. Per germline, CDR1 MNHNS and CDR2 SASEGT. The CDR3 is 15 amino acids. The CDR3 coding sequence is TGTGCCAGCACGTCCGGACAGGGGGCGATCGGGGAGCTGTTTTTT. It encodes CASTSGQGAIGELFF.